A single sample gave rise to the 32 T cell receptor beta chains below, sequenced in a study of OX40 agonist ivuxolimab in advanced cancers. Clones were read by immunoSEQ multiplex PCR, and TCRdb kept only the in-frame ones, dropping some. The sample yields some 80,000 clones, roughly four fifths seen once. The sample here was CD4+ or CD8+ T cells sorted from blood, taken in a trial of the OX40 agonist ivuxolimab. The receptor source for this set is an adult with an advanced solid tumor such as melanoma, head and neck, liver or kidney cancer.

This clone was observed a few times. CDR3 nucleotides: TGTGCTAGTGGTTGGCGACTAGCTGGTGAGCAGTACTTC. Its translation: CASGWRLAGEQYF. The V and J genes are TRBV12-5 and TRBJ2-7, with TRBD2 matching 7 bases. V gave up 4 bases and J gave up 7 bases; unmatched junction bases: 7. The CDR3 totals 13 residues. In germline, CDR1 is LGHNT, CDR2 FRNRAP.

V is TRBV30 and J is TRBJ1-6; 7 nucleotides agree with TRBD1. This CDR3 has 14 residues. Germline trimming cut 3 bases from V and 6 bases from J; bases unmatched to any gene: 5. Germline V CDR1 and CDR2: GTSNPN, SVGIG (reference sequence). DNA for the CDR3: TGTGCCTGGAGGGACAGGCCCATTAATTCACCCCTCCACTTT. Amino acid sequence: CAWRDRPINSPLHF.

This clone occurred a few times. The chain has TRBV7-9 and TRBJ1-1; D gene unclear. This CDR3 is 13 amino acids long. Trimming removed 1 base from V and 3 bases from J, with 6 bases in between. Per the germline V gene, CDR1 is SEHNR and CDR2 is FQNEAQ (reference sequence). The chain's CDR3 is CASSLGEDTEAFF. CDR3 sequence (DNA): TGTGCCAGCAGCTTAGGGGAGGACACTGAAGCTTTCTTT.

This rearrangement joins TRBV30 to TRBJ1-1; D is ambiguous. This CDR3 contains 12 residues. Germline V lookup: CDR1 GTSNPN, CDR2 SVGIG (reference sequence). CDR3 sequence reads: CAIGREGTEAFF. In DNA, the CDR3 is TGTGCAATAGGGCGGGAGGGCACTGAAGCTTTCTTT. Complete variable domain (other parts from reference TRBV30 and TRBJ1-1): SQTIHQWPATLVQPVGSPLSLECTVEGTSNPNLYWYRQAAGRGLQLLFYSVGIGQISSEVPQNLSASRPQDRQFILSSKKLLLSDSGFYLCAIGREGTEAFFGQGTRLTVV.

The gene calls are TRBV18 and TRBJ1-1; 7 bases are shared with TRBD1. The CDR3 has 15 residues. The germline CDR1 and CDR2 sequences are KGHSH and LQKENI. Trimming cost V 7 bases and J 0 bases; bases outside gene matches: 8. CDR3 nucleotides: TGTGCCAGCTTTAGGGACAGACTGATGAACACTGAAGCTTTCTTT. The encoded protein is CASFRDRLMNTEAFF.

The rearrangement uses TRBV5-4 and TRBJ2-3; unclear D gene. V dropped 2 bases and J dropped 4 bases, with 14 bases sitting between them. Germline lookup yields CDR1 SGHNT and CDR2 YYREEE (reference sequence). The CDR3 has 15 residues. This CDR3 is CASSLGGLGSDTQYF. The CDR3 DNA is TGTGCCAGCAGCTTAGGTGGGTTAGGCTCAGATACGCAGTATTTT. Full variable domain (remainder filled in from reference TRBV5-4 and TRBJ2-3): ETGVTQSPTHLIKTRGQQVTLRCSSQSGHNTVSWYQQALGQGPQFIFQYYREEENGRGNFPPRFSGLQFPNYSSELNVNALELDDSALYLCASSLGGLGSDTQYFGPGTRLTVL.

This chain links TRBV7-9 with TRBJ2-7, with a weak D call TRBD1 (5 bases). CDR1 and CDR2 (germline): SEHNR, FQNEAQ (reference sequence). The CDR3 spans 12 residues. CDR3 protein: CAGQGSSYEQYF. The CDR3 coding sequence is TGTGCGGGGCAGGGCAGCTCCTACGAGCAGTACTTC.

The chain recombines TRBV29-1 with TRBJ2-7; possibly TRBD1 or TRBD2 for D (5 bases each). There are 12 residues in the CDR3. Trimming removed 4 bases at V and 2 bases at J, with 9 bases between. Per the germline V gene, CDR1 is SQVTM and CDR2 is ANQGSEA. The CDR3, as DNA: TGCAGCGTTGTGCAGGGACCCTACGAGCAGTACTTC. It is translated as CSVVQGPYEQYF.

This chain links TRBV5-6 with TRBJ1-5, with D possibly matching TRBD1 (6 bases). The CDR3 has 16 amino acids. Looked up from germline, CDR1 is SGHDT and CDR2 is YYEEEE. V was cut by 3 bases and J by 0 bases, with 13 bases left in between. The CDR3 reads CASSSGGQHSNQPQHF. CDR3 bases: TGTGCCAGCAGCTCGGGGGGGCAGCATAGCAATCAGCCCCAGCATTTT.

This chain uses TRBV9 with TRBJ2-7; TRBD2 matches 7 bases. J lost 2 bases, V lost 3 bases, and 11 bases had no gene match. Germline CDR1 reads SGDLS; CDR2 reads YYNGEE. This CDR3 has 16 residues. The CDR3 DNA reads TGTGCCAGCAGCGCCCTGGTTGGGGAGGGCCCCTACGAGCAGTACTTC. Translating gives CASSALVGEGPYEQYF.

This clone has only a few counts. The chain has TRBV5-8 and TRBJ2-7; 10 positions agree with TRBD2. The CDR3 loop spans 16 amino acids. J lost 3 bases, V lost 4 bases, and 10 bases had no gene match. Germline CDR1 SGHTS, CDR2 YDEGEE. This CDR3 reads CASSLAGLAVNYEQYF. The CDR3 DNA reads TGTGCCAGCAGCCTAGCCGGACTAGCGGTGAACTACGAGCAGTACTTC.

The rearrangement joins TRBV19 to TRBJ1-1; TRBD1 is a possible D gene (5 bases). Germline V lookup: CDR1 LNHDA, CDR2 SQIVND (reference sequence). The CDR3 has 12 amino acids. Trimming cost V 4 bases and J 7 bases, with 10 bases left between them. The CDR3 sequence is CASSTLTVEAFF. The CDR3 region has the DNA TGTGCCAGTAGTACCCTGACAGTTGAAGCTTTCTTT.

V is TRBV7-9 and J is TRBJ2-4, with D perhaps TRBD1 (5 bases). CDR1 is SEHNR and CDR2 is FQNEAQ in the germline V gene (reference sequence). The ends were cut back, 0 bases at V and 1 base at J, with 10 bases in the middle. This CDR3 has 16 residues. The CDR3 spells CASSLAGPRAKNIQYF. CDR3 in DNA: TGTGCCAGCAGCTTAGCGGGGCCCCGTGCCAAAAACATTCAGTACTTC.

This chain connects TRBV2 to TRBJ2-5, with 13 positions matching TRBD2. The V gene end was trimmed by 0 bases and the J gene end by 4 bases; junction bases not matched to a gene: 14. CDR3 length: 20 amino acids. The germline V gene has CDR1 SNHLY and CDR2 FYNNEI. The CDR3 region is CASSEALLRLAGGGRETQYF. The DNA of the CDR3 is TGTGCCAGCAGTGAAGCCCTACTTCGACTAGCGGGGGGTGGCAGAGAGACCCAGTACTTC.

The CDR3 here is CASSLNPGDSYEKLFF. CDR3 bases: TGTGCCAGCAGTCTAAACCCAGGGGATTCGTACGAAAAACTGTTTTTT. V is TRBV28 and J is TRBJ1-4, with D perhaps TRBD1 (6 bases). The CDR3 runs 16 residues. Per germline, CDR1 MDHEN and CDR2 SYDVKM. Trimming removed 5 bases at V and 8 bases at J, with 21 bases between.

The CDR3 is CASGIGAGDSPLHF. The DNA for the CDR3 is TGTGCTAGTGGGATCGGCGCGGGAGATTCACCCCTCCACTTT. The chain links TRBV12-5 to TRBJ1-6, with no clear D. The germline V gene has CDR1 LGHNT and CDR2 FRNRAP. The CDR3 spans 14 residues. V dropped 6 bases and J dropped 8 bases, with 14 bases sitting between them.

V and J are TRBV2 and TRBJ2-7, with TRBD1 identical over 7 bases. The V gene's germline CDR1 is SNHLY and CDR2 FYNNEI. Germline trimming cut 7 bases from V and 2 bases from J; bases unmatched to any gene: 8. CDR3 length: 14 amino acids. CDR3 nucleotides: TGTGCCAGCAAGCCGGAACAGGGGCCCTACGAGCAGTACTTC. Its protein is CASKPEQGPYEQYF. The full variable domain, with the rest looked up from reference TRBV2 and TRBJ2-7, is EPEVTQTPSHQVTQMGQEVILRCVPISNHLYFYWYRQILGQKVEFLVSFYNNEISEKSEIFDDQFSVERPDGSNFTLKIRSTKLEDSAMYFCASKPEQGPYEQYFGPGTRLTVT.

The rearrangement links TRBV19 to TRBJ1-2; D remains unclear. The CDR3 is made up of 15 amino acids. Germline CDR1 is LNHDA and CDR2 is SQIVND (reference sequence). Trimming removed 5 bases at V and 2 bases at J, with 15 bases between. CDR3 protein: CASSPTDGLNYGYTF. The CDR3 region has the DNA TGTGCCAGTAGTCCAACGGACGGGCTGAACTATGGCTACACCTTC.

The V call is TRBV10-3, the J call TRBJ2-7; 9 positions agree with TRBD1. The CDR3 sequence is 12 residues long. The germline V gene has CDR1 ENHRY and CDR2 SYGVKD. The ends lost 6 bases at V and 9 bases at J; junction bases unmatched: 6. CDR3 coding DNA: TGTGCCATCAGGGGGGACAGGGAATGGCAGTACTTC. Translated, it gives CAIRGDREWQYF.

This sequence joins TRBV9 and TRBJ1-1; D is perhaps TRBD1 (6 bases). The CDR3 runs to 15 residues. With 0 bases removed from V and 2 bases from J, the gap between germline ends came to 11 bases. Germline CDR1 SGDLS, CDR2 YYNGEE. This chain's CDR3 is CASSVVPDRNTEAFF. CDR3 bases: TGTGCCAGCAGCGTAGTCCCGGACAGAAACACTGAAGCTTTCTTT.

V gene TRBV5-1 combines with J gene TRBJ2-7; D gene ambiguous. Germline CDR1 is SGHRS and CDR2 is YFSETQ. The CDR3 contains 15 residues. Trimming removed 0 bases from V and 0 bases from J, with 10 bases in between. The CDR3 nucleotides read TGCGCCAGCAGCTTGGTTGTTCCGAGCTCCTACGAGCAGTACTTC. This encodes CASSLVVPSSYEQYF.

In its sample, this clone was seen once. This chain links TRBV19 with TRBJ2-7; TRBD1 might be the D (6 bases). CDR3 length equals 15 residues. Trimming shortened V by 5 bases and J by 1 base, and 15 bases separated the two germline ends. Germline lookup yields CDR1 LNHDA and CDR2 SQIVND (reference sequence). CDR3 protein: CASSPRQVGSYEQYF. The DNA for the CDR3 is TGTGCCAGTAGTCCACGACAGGTGGGGTCCTACGAGCAGTACTTC. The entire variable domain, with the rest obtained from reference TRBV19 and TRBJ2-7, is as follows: DGGITQSPKYLFRKEGQNVTLSCEQNLNHDAMYWYRQDPGQGLRLIYYSQIVNDFQKGDIAEGYSVSREKKESFPLTVTSAQKNPTAFYLCASSPRQVGSYEQYFGPGTRLTVT.

DNA of the CDR3: TGCGCCAGCAGCCAAGATCTCACATCGGACCGCTATGGCTACACCTTC. Its protein is CASSQDLTSDRYGYTF. The chain combines TRBV4-1 with TRBJ1-2; D gene ambiguous. Trimming took off 0 bases at V and 4 bases at J, with 15 bases between the two ends. The germline V gene encodes CDR1 MGHRA and CDR2 YSYEKL. This CDR3 contains 16 residues.

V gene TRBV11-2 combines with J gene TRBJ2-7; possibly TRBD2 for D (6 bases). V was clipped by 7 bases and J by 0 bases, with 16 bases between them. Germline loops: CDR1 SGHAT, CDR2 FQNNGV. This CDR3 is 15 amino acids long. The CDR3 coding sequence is TGTGCCAGCACCGCCACCCCCGGGAGCTCCTACGAGCAGTACTTC. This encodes CASTATPGSSYEQYF.

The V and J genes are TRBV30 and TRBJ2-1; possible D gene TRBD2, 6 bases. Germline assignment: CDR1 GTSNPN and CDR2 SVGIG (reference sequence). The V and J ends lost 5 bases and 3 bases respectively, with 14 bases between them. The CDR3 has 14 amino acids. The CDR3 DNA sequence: TGTGCCTGGGCCTCGGGAGTAATCTACAATGAGCAGTTCTTC. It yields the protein CAWASGVIYNEQFF.

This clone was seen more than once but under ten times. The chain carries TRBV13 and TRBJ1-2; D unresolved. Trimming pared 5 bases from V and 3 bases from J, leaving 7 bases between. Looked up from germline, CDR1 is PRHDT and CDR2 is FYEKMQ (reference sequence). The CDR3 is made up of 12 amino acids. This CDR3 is CASSPKDYGYTF. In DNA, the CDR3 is TGTGCCAGCAGCCCAAAGGACTATGGCTACACCTTC.

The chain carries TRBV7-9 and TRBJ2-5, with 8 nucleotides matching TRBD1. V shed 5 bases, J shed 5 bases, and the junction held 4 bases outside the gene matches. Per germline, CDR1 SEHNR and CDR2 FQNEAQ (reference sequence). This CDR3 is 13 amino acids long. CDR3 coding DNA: TGTGCCAGCAGCGCGTACAGGGGGGAGACCCAGTACTTC. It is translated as CASSAYRGETQYF.

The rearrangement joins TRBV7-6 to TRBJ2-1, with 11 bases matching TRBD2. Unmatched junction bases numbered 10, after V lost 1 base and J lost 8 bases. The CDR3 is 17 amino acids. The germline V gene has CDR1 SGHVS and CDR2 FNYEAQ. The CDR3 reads CASSLELAGAPRDEQFF. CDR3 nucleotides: TGTGCCAGCAGCTTAGAACTAGCGGGGGCCCCGAGGGATGAGCAGTTCTTC.

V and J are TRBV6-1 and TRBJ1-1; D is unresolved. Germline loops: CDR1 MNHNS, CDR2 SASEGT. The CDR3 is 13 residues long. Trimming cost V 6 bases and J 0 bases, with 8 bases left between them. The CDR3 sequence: CASSGTMNTEAFF. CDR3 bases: TGTGCCAGCAGCGGTACTATGAACACTGAAGCTTTCTTT.

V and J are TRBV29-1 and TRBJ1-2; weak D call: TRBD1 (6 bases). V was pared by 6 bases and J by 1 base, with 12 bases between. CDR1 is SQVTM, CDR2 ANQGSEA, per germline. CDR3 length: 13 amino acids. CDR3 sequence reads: CSVAGVGNYGYTF. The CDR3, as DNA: TGCAGCGTCGCAGGGGTGGGTAACTATGGCTACACCTTC.

The CDR3 is CASSYSTSGQYEQYF. The CDR3 DNA sequence: TGTGCCAGCAGTTACTCGACTAGCGGGCAATACGAGCAGTACTTC. The gene calls are TRBV6-5 and TRBJ2-7, with 10 bases matching TRBD2. With V trimmed by 0 bases and J by 4 bases, 3 bases remained unmatched. CDR1 and CDR2 from the germline V gene are MNHEY and SVGAGI. CDR3 length equals 15 residues.

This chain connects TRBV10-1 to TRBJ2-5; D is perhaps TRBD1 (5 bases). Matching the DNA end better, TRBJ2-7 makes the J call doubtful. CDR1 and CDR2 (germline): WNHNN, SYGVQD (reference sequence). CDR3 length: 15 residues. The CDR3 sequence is CASSESGQGTYEQYF. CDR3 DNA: TGCGCCAGCAGTGAGTCGGGGCAAGGAACCTACGAGCAGTACTTC.